This T cell receptor (beta chain) was profiled in a study of cytomegalovirus exposure and HLA in healthy donors. The PCR had 60 Vbeta and 13 Jbeta primers. Using immunoSEQ multiplex PCR, the repertoire was profiled, and TCRdb retains in-frame clones only, with some absent. The table shows around 30,000 clones, with around nine tenths occurring only once. In the case of this clone: Antigen unknown.

Study-wide findings and caveats: Most likely, a cluster of highly shared sequence variants arose as a sequencing artifact. A later analysis showed TCR association rates differing by HLA locus, peaking at DRB1 and lowest at HLA-C. Sequencing depth roughly uniform across donors was assumed in presence/absence analyses.

This clonotype was sampled from a boy under 18 in good health and CMV-seronegative. Sequencing input: PBMCs.

Here the CDR3 reads CASSLAVNPYAGTGTDTQYF. The CDR3 DNA sequence: TGTGCCAGCAGTTTGGCCGTTAACCCTTACGCCGGGACAGGGACAGATACGCAGTATTTT. J is TRBJ2-3 and V is TRBV28; 9 bases line up with TRBD1. J lost 3 bases, V lost 3 bases, and 19 bases had no gene match. CDR1 MDHEN and CDR2 SYDVKM come from the germline V gene. This CDR3 region has 20 residues. The whole variable domain, remainder taken from reference TRBV28 and TRBJ2-3, is DVKVTQSSRYLVKRTGEKVFLECVQDMDHENMFWYRQDPGLGLRLIYFSYDVKMKEKGDIPEGYSVSREKKERFSLILESASTNQTSMYLCASSLAVNPYAGTGTDTQYFGPGTRLTVL.